One and the same sample provided the 21 T cell receptor beta chains below, sequenced in a study of Ad26.COV2.S vaccination and SARS-CoV-2 variants listed by TCRdb under 2021. The method was the immunoSEQ multiplex PCR assay. TCRdb took this table from immuneACCESS and kept in-frame rearrangements with V and J called. Such tables lack part of the clones; where checked against another copy, unresolved V genes explain under half of the gap, and the rest is unexplained. This sample gives some 450,000 clones in total; 80% to 95% of them show up just once. 4.3% of the sample belongs to the ten largest clones. Sample treatment or condition, as interpreted from the label and publication: roughly 19 received Ad26.COV2.S at low or high dose, single or two shots; about 5 received placebo; per-sample allocation not given. Repertoires of vaccine and placebo recipients were sequenced from samples collected on day 63 after the first injection.

Here the sequenced sample was peripheral blood, taken in a trial of Ad26.COV2.S vaccine versus placebo. The receptor source for this set is a person between 18 and 60 years old who received the Ad26.COV2.S COVID-19 vaccine or a placebo.

V is TRBV28 and J is TRBJ1-1; D is unresolved. This CDR3 has 14 residues. The V end was cut by 3 bases, the J end by 7 bases, with 15 bases between. Germline assignment: CDR1 MDHEN and CDR2 SYDVKM. CDR3 sequence: CASSFQGGRSEAFF. The CDR3, as DNA: TGTGCCAGCAGTTTTCAAGGAGGACGGAGTGAAGCTTTCTTT. The variable domain in full, with the rest retrieved from reference TRBV28 and TRBJ1-1, is DVKVTQSSRYLVKRTGEKVFLECVQDMDHENMFWYRQDPGLGLRLIYFSYDVKMKEKGDIPEGYSVSREKKERFSLILESASTNQTSMYLCASSFQGGRSEAFFGQGTRLTVV.

J is TRBJ1-5 and V is TRBV27; TRBD1 matches 9 bases. Germline CDR1 reads MNHEY; CDR2 reads SMNVEV (reference sequence). Germline trimming cut 2 bases from V and 6 bases from J; bases unmatched to any gene: 2. The CDR3 totals 14 residues. The CDR3 loop is CASSLGTGSQPQHF. CDR3 in DNA: TGTGCCAGCAGTTTAGGGACAGGGAGTCAGCCCCAGCATTTT.

This clone was detected only once. The sample has other DNA sequences that encode this CDR3 too. V gene TRBV27 combines with J gene TRBJ2-7, with 7 bases aligning to TRBD1. Germline CDR1 MNHEY, CDR2 SMNVEV (reference sequence). The CDR3 has 13 residues. V lost 3 bases, J lost 2 bases, and 1 base stayed unmatched. The CDR3 nucleotides are TGTGCCAGCAGTTTGACAGGGACCTACGAGCAGTACTTC. This encodes CASSLTGTYEQYF.

The chain joins TRBV7-2 to TRBJ2-7; 8 positions match TRBD2. J gave up 7 bases and V 0 bases, and 11 bases lay outside the gene matches. The CDR3 spans 16 residues. Germline CDR1 SGHTA, CDR2 FQGNSA. CDR3 loop: CASSLAGSGGPREQYF. CDR3 sequence (DNA): TGTGCCAGCAGCTTAGCGGGTTCGGGAGGGCCTCGGGAGCAGTACTTC. The variable domain in full, with the rest retrieved from reference TRBV7-2 and TRBJ2-7, is GAGVSQSPSNKVTEKGKDVELRCDPISGHTALYWYRQSLGQGLEFLIYFQGNSAPDKSGLPSDRFSAERTGGSVSTLTIQRTQQEDSAVYLCASSLAGSGGPREQYFGPGTRLTVT.

The chain uses TRBV21-1 and TRBJ2-1; TRBD2, as called in the table, went unchecked against the DNA. TRBV21-1 is noted as a pseudogene. The CDR3 has 15 residues. This CDR3 is CASSKVAGSYNEQFF. The CDR3 DNA sequence: TGTGCCAGCAGCAAAGTGGCGGGGAGCTACAATGAGCAGTTCTTC.

V usage is TRBV7-3 and J usage is TRBJ1-5; 8 positions match TRBD1. Germline CDR1 SGHTA, CDR2 FQGTGA. The CDR3 totals 17 residues. Germline trimming cut 1 base from V and 2 bases from J; bases unmatched to any gene: 7. CDR3 sequence (DNA): TGTGCCAGCAGCTTAAGAAGGCCAGGGGGCCGCAATCAGCCCCAGCATTTT. Protein sequence: CASSLRRPGGRNQPQHF.

The V call is TRBV7-6, the J call TRBJ1-3; possible D gene TRBD1, 5 bases. The germline CDR1 and CDR2 sequences are SGHVS and FNYEAQ. V was shortened by 5 bases and J by 0 bases, with 29 bases between the two germline ends. The CDR3 consists of 21 residues. CDR3 region: CASSLALGTRQQAYSGNTIYF. DNA for the CDR3: TGTGCCAGCAGCCTGGCCCTGGGGACTCGACAGCAAGCTTACTCTGGAAACACCATATATTTT. The full variable domain, in which reference TRBV7-6 and TRBJ1-3 provide the parts outside the CDR3, is GAGVSQSPRYKVTKRGQDVALRCDPISGHVSLYWYRQALGQGPEFLTYFNYEAQQDKSGLPNDRFSAERPEGSISTLTIQRTEQRDSAMYRCASSLALGTRQQAYSGNTIYFGEGSWLTVV.

The chain employs TRBV29-1 and TRBJ1-2; D is uncertain. With 5 bases removed from V and 8 bases from J, the gap between germline ends came to 15 bases. Germline CDR1 is SQVTM and CDR2 is ANQGSEA. There are 12 residues in the CDR3. DNA of the CDR3: TGCAGCGTTCGAGGAGGCGGTGGCGGCTACACCTTC. Its protein product is CSVRGGGGGYTF.

CDR3 sequence reads: CASSFGGPANTEAFF. The CDR3 DNA sequence: TGTGCCAGCAGCTTCGGGGGGCCGGCGAACACTGAAGCTTTCTTT. V is TRBV5-6 and J is TRBJ1-1, with a possible D match to TRBD1 (6 bases). The germline V gene encodes CDR1 SGHDT and CDR2 YYEEEE. The CDR3 length is 15 residues. Trimming took off 2 bases at V and 1 base at J, with 12 bases between the two ends.

This clone was counted once. The V call is TRBV6-6, the J call TRBJ1-6; 9 bases match TRBD1. The J segment lost 5 bases and the V segment lost 5 bases, leaving 22 bases of the junction unmatched. CDR3 length: 21 amino acids. Germline V gives CDR1 MNHNY, CDR2 SVGAGI (reference sequence). The CDR3 nucleotides read TGTGCCAGCAGTCACCCACCGGGACAGGGTTTGGGGTTTCGGGATAATTCACCCCTCCACTTT. Its protein is CASSHPPGQGLGFRDNSPLHF.

The V gene is TRBV5-5, the J gene TRBJ1-4; 9 nucleotides match TRBD1. The J segment lost 4 bases and the V segment lost 4 bases, leaving 5 bases of the junction unmatched. The V gene's germline CDR1 is SGHKS and CDR2 YYEKEE (reference sequence). The length of the CDR3 is 15 residues. CDR3 residues: CASSTGQGLNEKLFF. The CDR3 DNA sequence: TGTGCCAGCAGCACGGGACAGGGTCTTAATGAAAAACTGTTTTTT.

About this clone: The same CDR3 arises from other DNA sequences in this sample as well. The rearrangement uses TRBV19 and TRBJ2-3; possibly TRBD1 or TRBD2 for D (5 bases each). The CDR3 spans 15 residues. The germline gives CDR1 LNHDA, CDR2 SQIVND (reference sequence). V dropped 3 bases and J dropped 0 bases, with 10 bases sitting between them. The CDR3 DNA reads as TGTGCCAGTAGTATCGGGGCTTCTAGCACAGATACGCAGTATTTT. Encoded protein: CASSIGASSTDTQYF.

This chain connects TRBV28 to TRBJ1-3; D is unclear. The CDR3 length is 15 residues. CDR1 MDHEN and CDR2 SYDVKM come from the germline V gene. With 2 bases removed from V and 0 bases from J, the gap between germline ends came to 8 bases. The CDR3 bases are TGTGCCAGCAGTTTAAGGCAGGCCTCTGGAAACACCATATATTTT. Protein product: CASSLRQASGNTIYF.

This clone was counted only a few times. The chain has TRBV27 and TRBJ2-1; tentatively, D is TRBD1 (6 bases). The CDR3 is 16 amino acids. The germline V and J ends were trimmed by 5 bases and 4 bases, with 18 bases remaining between them. Germline CDR1 reads MNHEY; CDR2 reads SMNVEV (reference sequence). The DNA of the CDR3 is TGTGCCAGCAGTCGATTCAGGGGTTCCCGTTACAATGAGCAGTTCTTC. It codes for CASSRFRGSRYNEQFF.

The chain combines TRBV7-6 with TRBJ2-3; D is undetermined. Looked up from germline, CDR1 is SGHVS and CDR2 is FNYEAQ. Trimming shortened V by 2 bases and J by 0 bases, and 3 bases separated the two germline ends. This CDR3 has 13 residues. The DNA for the CDR3 is TGTGCCAGCAGCTTAAAGAGCACAGATACGCAGTATTTT. This codes for CASSLKSTDTQYF.

This chain links TRBV9 with TRBJ2-7; 7 bases agree with TRBD2. This CDR3 region has 14 residues. V lost 0 bases to trimming and J lost 3 bases; unmatched junction nucleotides: 3. CDR1 is SGDLS and CDR2 is YYNGEE in the germline V gene. CDR3 loop: CASSVAGGNYEQYF. The CDR3 nucleotides are TGTGCCAGCAGCGTAGCGGGAGGAAACTACGAGCAGTACTTC.

The chain employs TRBV9 and TRBJ1-5; the D is unclear. Germline V gene sequence: CDR1 SGDLS, CDR2 YYNGEE. CDR3 length: 16 amino acids. The V and J ends lost 0 bases and 2 bases respectively, with 12 bases between them. CDR3 bases: TGTGCCAGCAGCGTAGAAACAGCCCGAGGCAATCAGCCCCAGCATTTT. Amino acid sequence: CASSVETARGNQPQHF. The full variable domain, with the rest looked up from reference TRBV9 and TRBJ1-5, is DSGVTQTPKHLITATGQRVTLRCSPRSGDLSVYWYQQSLDQGLQFLIQYYNGEERAKGNILERFSAQQFPDLHSELNLSSLELGDSALYFCASSVETARGNQPQHFGDGTRLSIL.

The chain recombines TRBV7-3 with TRBJ2-3; 7 bases match TRBD2. The ends lost 0 bases at V and 5 bases at J; junction bases unmatched: 2. The CDR3 covers 14 residues. The V gene's germline CDR1 is SGHTA and CDR2 FQGTGA. The DNA for the CDR3 is TGTGCCAGCAGCTTAACGAGCGGGATAGATACGCAGTATTTT. This translates into CASSLTSGIDTQYF.

This rearrangement joins TRBV6-6 to TRBJ1-3; D is undetermined. V shed 2 bases and J shed 4 bases, with 12 bases lying between them. Germline assignment: CDR1 MNHNY and CDR2 SVGAGI (reference sequence). This CDR3 has 15 amino acids. CDR3 DNA sequence: TGTGCCAGCAGTTACATGGGGTCAGAAGGAAACACCATATATTTT. It translates to CASSYMGSEGNTIYF.

The chain employs TRBV6-2 or TRBV6-3 and TRBJ2-7; D ambiguous. V dropped 5 bases and J dropped 2 bases, with 7 bases sitting between them. The length of the CDR3 is 12 residues. From germline, CDR1 is MNHEY and CDR2 SVGEGT. The CDR3 loop reads CASSRTPYEQYF. The CDR3 nucleotides read TGTGCCAGCAGTAGGACCCCCTACGAGCAGTACTTC.

The rearrangement joins TRBV6-6 to TRBJ2-7; TRBD1 or TRBD2 may be the D gene (5 bases each). Germline CDR1 MNHNY, CDR2 SVGAGI (reference sequence). The CDR3 totals 16 residues. The ends were cut back, 6 bases at V and 0 bases at J, with 18 bases in the middle. The CDR3 reads CASSDWGSPSSYEQYF. The CDR3 coding sequence is TGTGCCAGCAGCGACTGGGGGTCCCCTAGCTCCTACGAGCAGTACTTC.